Presented here are 11 T cell receptor beta chains from one specimen sequenced in a study of blood T cell repertoires in COVID-19. Clones were read by immunoSEQ multiplex PCR, and TCRdb kept only the in-frame ones, dropping some. The repertoire holds about 21,000 clones, around nine tenths seen once, with about 20% in the top ten. Material: peripheral blood. These receptors were obtained from a man aged 65 to 85 with active COVID-19.

V gene TRBV5-4 combines with J gene TRBJ2-3; D may be TRBD2 (5 bases). This CDR3 is 15 amino acids long. CDR1 and CDR2 (germline): SGHNT, YYREEE (reference sequence). The V and J ends lost 0 bases and 2 bases respectively, with 10 bases between them. The CDR3 sequence: CASSLDRGYTDTQYF. CDR3 in DNA: TGTGCCAGCAGCTTGGATCGGGGATACACAGATACGCAGTATTTT.

This chain joins TRBV5-1 and TRBJ2-3; TRBD1 agrees at 9 bases. Germline assignment: CDR1 SGHRS and CDR2 YFSETQ. V was clipped by 7 bases and J by 5 bases; unmatched bases: 8. The CDR3 is made up of 14 amino acids. CDR3 in DNA: TGCGCCAGCGGACAGGGGTTTTTTCAAGATACGCAGTATTTT. Translated, it gives CASGQGFFQDTQYF.

The chain recombines TRBV5-1 with TRBJ2-1, with D tentatively TRBD1 (5 bases). Trimming stripped 4 bases from V and 0 bases from J, with 8 bases between. The CDR3 extends over 14 amino acids. Germline V gene sequence: CDR1 SGHRS, CDR2 YFSETQ. The CDR3 region has the DNA TGCGCCAGCAGCGTAACAGGCTCCTACAATGAGCAGTTCTTC. Its translation: CASSVTGSYNEQFF.

The chain combines TRBV6-5 with TRBJ2-3, with a weak D call TRBD2 (6 bases). CDR1 is MNHEY, CDR2 SVGAGI, per germline. The CDR3 has 13 residues. V dropped 8 bases and J dropped 2 bases, with 11 bases sitting between them. The chain's CDR3 is CASAGFNTDTQYF. The CDR3 coding sequence is TGTGCCAGCGCGGGATTTAACACAGATACGCAGTATTTT.

The rearrangement links TRBV5-1 to TRBJ2-5; 8 positions agree with TRBD1. The CDR3 totals 15 residues. Germline V CDR1 and CDR2: SGHRS, YFSETQ. V was clipped by 1 base and J by 1 base; unmatched bases: 3. The DNA of the CDR3 is TGCGCCAGCAGCTTGCTTGGGACAGGCCAAGAGACCCAGTACTTC. Translation gives CASSLLGTGQETQYF.

The V call is TRBV4-1, the J call TRBJ1-1; 7 bases match TRBD1. Per germline, CDR1 MGHRA and CDR2 YSYEKL. V trimming: 2 bases; J trimming: 0 bases; junction bases outside the gene matches: 6. This CDR3 comprises 16 residues. The CDR3 nucleotides are TGCGCCAGCAGCCAATTTGGGGACAGAATGAACACTGAAGCTTTCTTT. Protein: CASSQFGDRMNTEAFF.

J is TRBJ2-7 and V is TRBV5-4; 7 bases agree with TRBD1. The length of the CDR3 is 13 residues. Germline V gives CDR1 SGHNT, CDR2 YYREEE (reference sequence). The junction had 1 base not matched to a gene; V was cut back by 2 bases and J by 2 bases. CDR3: CASSFDRAYEQYF. The CDR3 coding sequence is TGTGCCAGCAGCTTCGACAGGGCCTACGAGCAGTACTTC.

V gene TRBV7-9 combines with J gene TRBJ2-1; no reliable D call. Germline V lookup: CDR1 SEHNR, CDR2 FQNEAQ (reference sequence). The germline V and J ends were trimmed by 5 bases and 5 bases, with 10 bases remaining between them. The CDR3 loop spans 13 amino acids. The chain's CDR3 is CASSRLPDNEQFF. The DNA of the CDR3 is TGTGCCAGCAGCAGACTCCCGGACAATGAGCAGTTCTTC.

The V gene is TRBV3-1 (or the pseudogene TRBV3-2), the J gene TRBJ2-1; 11 bases are shared with TRBD2. J lost 6 bases, V lost 4 bases, and 8 bases had no gene match. Germline lookup yields CDR1 LGHDT and CDR2 YNNKEL (reference sequence). The CDR3 loop spans 16 amino acids. The CDR3 here is CASSRRTSGSGNEQFF. CDR3 in DNA: TGTGCCAGCAGCCGGAGAACTAGCGGGAGTGGCAATGAGCAGTTCTTC.

The J gene is TRBJ2-1, the V gene TRBV10-2; 9 positions agree with TRBD2. Germline V CDR1 and CDR2: WSHSY, SAAADI. Trimming removed 1 base from V and 8 bases from J; junction bases left unmatched: 9. This CDR3 spans 16 amino acids. The CDR3 loop is CASSEFGSGGGDEQFF. The CDR3 DNA reads as TGCGCCAGCAGTGAGTTTGGTAGCGGGGGAGGGGATGAGCAGTTCTTC.

This sequence joins TRBV18 and TRBJ1-2; 8 bases fit TRBD1. After removal of 2 bases from V and 2 bases from J, the junction contained 4 bases not matched to a gene. This CDR3 contains 15 residues. Germline-derived CDR1 and CDR2 are KGHSH and LQKENI. CDR3 bases: TGTGCCAGCTCACCAAGACAGGGGAGGAACTATGGCTACACCTTC. Residues: CASSPRQGRNYGYTF.